One and the same sample provided the 3 T cell receptor beta chains below, sequenced in a study of T cell repertoires in cytomegalovirus infection. No antigen is known for these receptors. Each CDR3 protein gets one entry after TCRdb re-called the reads with MiXCR. The sample lists roughly 350,000 distinct CDR3 sequences, 34% occurring once. Sample: cultured PBMCs, taken from culture after CMV antigen stimulation. These receptors came from a human donor in good health (CMV status not recorded). Some clones in this sample may be carry-over from other donors' samples.

This clonotype came up many times. This sequence joins TRBV7-2 and TRBJ2-7; tentative D call: TRBD2 (6 bases). The CDR3 runs to 15 residues. V lost 1 base and J 6 bases, leaving 16 bases between the germline ends. CDR1 and CDR2 (germline): SGHTA, FQGNSA. In nucleotides, the CDR3 is TGTGCCAGCAGCTTAGAACGGGACTTTATAACCGAGCAGTACTTC. Amino acid sequence: CASSLERDFITEQYF.

This clonotype was seen more than once but under ten times. The V gene is TRBV7-2, the J gene TRBJ2-5; D is possibly TRBD1 or TRBD2 (5 bases each). Trimming stripped 2 bases from V and 5 bases from J, with 12 bases between. CDR3 size: 14 residues. Germline V gives CDR1 SGHTA, CDR2 FQGNSA. CDR3 nucleotide sequence: TGTGCCAGCAGCTTACCAGGGAGTAGGGAGACCCAGTACTTC. Translated, it gives CASSLPGSRETQYF.

The rearrangement joins TRBV19 to TRBJ2-1; a weak D match, TRBD2 (6 bases). Germline CDR1 LNHDA, CDR2 SQIVND (reference sequence). Trimming removed 4 bases from V and 2 bases from J, with 18 bases in between. The CDR3 contains 17 residues. The CDR3 coding sequence is TGTGCCAGTAGTACCCCCCTGGAGGGCCCTCCCTACAATGAGCAGTTCTTC. The encoded protein is CASSTPLEGPPYNEQFF.